These 6 T cell receptor beta chains share one sample of origin, sequenced in a study of blood T cell repertoires in COVID-19. Produced via immunoSEQ multiplex PCR; TCRdb's table is partial and in-frame only. The sample shows around 430,000 clones, approximately 87% of them seen only once. Sequenced input: PBMCs or T cells enriched from blood (not recorded which). Receptor source: a woman between 45 and 65 years old who had recovered from COVID-19.

The rearrangement links TRBV2 to TRBJ1-6; 9 bases agree with TRBD1. V dropped 6 bases and J dropped 5; count of bases not matched to a gene: 5. Germline CDR1 is SNHLY and CDR2 is FYNNEI. CDR3 length: 15 amino acids. The CDR3, as DNA: TGTGCCAGCAGCCGGACAGGGGCCGATAATTCACCCCTCCACTTT. Protein: CASSRTGADNSPLHF.

The genes are TRBV7-2 and TRBJ2-7, with 14 bases identical to TRBD2. V was clipped by 5 bases and J by 2 bases; unmatched bases: 8. Looked up from germline, CDR1 is SGHTA and CDR2 is FQGNSA. The CDR3 contains 17 residues. CDR3 bases: TGTGCCAGCAGCCTACGGACTAGCGGGGGGTCAACCTACGAGCAGTACTTC. This translates into CASSLRTSGGSTYEQYF.

The genes are TRBV5-4 and TRBJ1-6; D is perhaps TRBD1 (6 bases). V was trimmed by 4 bases and J by 4 bases, leaving 12 bases between them. CDR3 size: 15 residues. Germline V gives CDR1 SGHNT, CDR2 YYREEE (reference sequence). As DNA, the CDR3 is TGTGCCAGCAGCGGTGGGGGCGAGTATAATTCACCCCTCCACTTT. Its protein is CASSGGGEYNSPLHF.

The chain recombines TRBV19 with TRBJ1-2; 9 bases line up with TRBD1. After removal of 2 bases from V and 1 base from J, the junction contained 8 bases not matched to a gene. CDR1 LNHDA and CDR2 SQIVND come from the germline V gene (reference sequence). This CDR3 region has 17 residues. As DNA, the CDR3 is TGTGCCAGTAGTATATGGGACAGGGACTACTATAACTATGGCTACACCTTC. Amino acids: CASSIWDRDYYNYGYTF.

The chain has TRBV7-3 and TRBJ1-6, with D possibly matching TRBD1 (5 bases). With 5 bases removed from V and 7 bases from J, the gap between germline ends came to 15 bases. CDR3 length: 15 amino acids. CDR1 and CDR2 (germline): SGHTA, FQGTGA. The CDR3 reads CASSPAGTKNSPLHF. The CDR3 DNA reads as TGTGCCAGCAGCCCGGCGGGGACGAAAAATTCACCCCTCCACTTT. Supplemented by reference TRBV7-3 and TRBJ1-6, the full variable domain reads GAGVSQTPSNKVTEKGKYVELRCDPISGHTALYWYRQSLGQGPEFLIYFQGTGAADDSGLPNDRFFAVRPEGSVSTLKIQRTERGDSAVYLCASSPAGTKNSPLHFGNGTRLTVT.

This clone was observed a few times. This chain links TRBV9 with TRBJ1-2; TRBD1 matches at 7 bases. Germline loops: CDR1 SGDLS, CDR2 YYNGEE. The CDR3 runs to 15 residues. Germline trimming cut 0 bases from V and 4 bases from J; bases unmatched to any gene: 6. The CDR3 sequence is CASSVGGQPLYGYTF. The CDR3 nucleotides are TGTGCCAGCAGCGTAGGGGGACAGCCACTCTATGGCTACACCTTC.